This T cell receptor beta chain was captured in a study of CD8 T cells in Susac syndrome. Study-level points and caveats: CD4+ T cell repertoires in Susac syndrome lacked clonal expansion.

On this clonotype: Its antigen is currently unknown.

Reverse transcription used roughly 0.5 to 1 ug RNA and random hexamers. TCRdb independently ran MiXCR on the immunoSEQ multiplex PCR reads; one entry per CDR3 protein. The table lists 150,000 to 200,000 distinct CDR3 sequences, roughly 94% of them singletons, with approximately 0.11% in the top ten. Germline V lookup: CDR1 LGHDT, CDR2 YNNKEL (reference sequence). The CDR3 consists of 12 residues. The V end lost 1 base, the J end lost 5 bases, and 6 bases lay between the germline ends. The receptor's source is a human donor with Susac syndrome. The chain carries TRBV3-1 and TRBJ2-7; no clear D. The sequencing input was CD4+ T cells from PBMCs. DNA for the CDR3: TGTGCCAGCAGCCAAGTTGAGGACGAGCAGTACTTC. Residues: CASSQVEDEQYF.